This T cell receptor beta chain came from a study of beta chain features in type 1 diabetes. cDNA synthesis used the whole RNA isolate, giving expressed TCRB sequences. The data were produced by immunoSEQ multiplex PCR, yet TCRdb's version contains in-frame clones alone and is incomplete. Among some 280,000 clones listed, 13% to 15% were seen once. A word on this clone: Antigen unknown.

Broader study findings: All four CD4+ subsets from Type 1 diabetes patients carried moderately but significantly shorter TCRB CDR3s.

Germline CDR1 is MNHEY and CDR2 is SVGAGI. This CDR3 spans 14 amino acids. Losses at the gene ends were 5 bases for V and 8 bases for J; bases not matched to a gene: 10. The clonotype comes from a man aged 25 to 45 with type 1 diabetes. The sequencing input was naive CD4+ T cells from blood. The chain is built from TRBV6-5 and TRBJ2-7; 9 nucleotides match TRBD1. CDR3 sequence reads: CASSPWTGEVKQYF. In DNA form, the CDR3 reads TGTGCCAGCAGTCCATGGACAGGGGAGGTCAAGCAGTACTTC.